This T cell receptor beta chain was documented in a study of Graves' ophthalmopathy and Graves' hyperthyroidism. CDR3 length: 16 residues. V gave up 5 bases and J gave up 1 base; unmatched junction bases: 9. This clonotype was picked up many times. TCR beta CDR3 amplification used RNA transcripts. An initial RT-PCR round employing HTBI primers preceded a second-round multiplex PCR. Via MiXCR, TCRdb re-called the multiplex PCR reads, giving one row per CDR3 protein. The data hold hundreds of thousands of distinct CDR3 sequences, with roughly 20% observed a single time. Orbital computed tomography and thyroid ultrasound, along with TRAb, serum thyroxine and clinical symptoms, underpinned diagnosis.

The gene calls are TRBV12-3 or TRBV12-4 and TRBJ2-3; 7 nucleotides match TRBD2. The clonotype comes from a young woman with stable Graves' hyperthyroidism. Sequenced input: peripheral blood. The CDR3 region is CASSDTVAGRTDTQYF. The CDR3 DNA sequence: TGTGCCAGCAGTGATACGGTAGCGGGCCGCACAGATACGCAGTATTTT.